A selection of T cell receptor beta chains follows, all from one sample in a study of T cells in Graves' hyperthyroidism and ophthalmopathy. Each CDR3 protein is one row after TCRdb ran MiXCR on the multiplex PCR reads. Of around 390,000 distinct CDR3 sequences listed, about 15% were seen once; the top ten hold 15% to 20%. The sequencing sample was made of blood. Receptors originate from a woman in her thirties with Graves' ophthalmopathy. Both conserved end residues are part of each CDR3. The D gene is left open where the match is weak. Only some rows state a clone size, as once, few, many or a class for expanded clones.

J: TRBJ1-5; D: TRBD1; size: many; V: TRBV28; DNA: TGTGCCAGCAACCAACAGGGGAAAGGTAATCAGCCCCAGCATTTT; CDR3: CASNQQGKGNQPQHF
J: TRBJ1-1; D: -; size: many; V: TRBV5-1; DNA: TGCGCCAGCAGCTTGGGACAGATAGGCACTGAAGCTTTCTTT; CDR3: CASSLGQIGTEAFF
J: TRBJ1-2; D: TRBD1; size: many; V: TRBV3-1; DNA: TGTGCCAGCAGCCAAGATTTAAGGCCAGGGGGCCCAGGCTACACCTTC; CDR3: CASSQDLRPGGPGYTF
J: TRBJ1-1; D: -; size: few; V: TRBV25-1; DNA: TGTGCCAGCAAACCGGGACACAGGGAACGGACTGAAGCTTTCTTT; CDR3: CASKPGHRERTEAFF
J: TRBJ2-3; D: TRBD2; size: -; V: TRBV11-3; DNA: TGTGCCAGCAGCTCCTTAGCGGGAGAAGAGGCAGATACGCAGTATTTT; CDR3: CASSSLAGEEADTQYF
J: TRBJ2-1; D: TRBD1; size: many; V: TRBV7-8; DNA: TGTGCCAGCAGCTTGACACCTTCCGGGACAGCCTACAATGAGCAGTTCTTC; CDR3: CASSLTPSGTAYNEQFF
J: TRBJ2-3; D: TRBD2; size: -; V: TRBV20-1; DNA: TGCAGTGCTCCAGAGGGGACTAGAGCATACACAGATACGCAGTATTTT; CDR3: CSAPEGTRAYTDTQYF
J: TRBJ1-4; D: -; size: -; V: TRBV19; DNA: TGTGCCAGTAGTTTGTGGCAGAATGAAAAACTGTTTTTT; CDR3: CASSLWQNEKLFF
J: TRBJ1-1; D: -; size: many; V: TRBV3-1; DNA: TGTGCCAGCAGCCAAGAGGGAAGCACTGAAGCTTTCTTT; CDR3: CASSQEGSTEAFF
J: TRBJ2-1; D: TRBD2; size: -; V: TRBV7-9; DNA: TGTGCCAGCAGCCGAAGGGGACTAGCGGGGGGTATTTCCCACAATGAGCAGTTCTTC; CDR3: CASSRRGLAGGISHNEQFF
J: TRBJ1-4; D: -; size: many; V: TRBV14; DNA: TGTGCCAGCAGACGACAGGCCAATGAAAAACTGTTTTTT; CDR3: CASRRQANEKLFF
J: TRBJ2-2; D: TRBD2; size: many; V: TRBV20-1; DNA: TGCAGTCTACTTGCGGGGGGTAGTGCCGGGGAGCTGTTTTTT; CDR3: CSLLAGGSAGELFF
J: TRBJ1-2; D: -; size: -; V: TRBV12-3/TRBV12-4; DNA: TGTGCCAGCAGGATAGACAGCAACTATGGCTACACCTTC; CDR3: CASRIDSNYGYTF
J: TRBJ2-2; D: -; size: many; V: TRBV20-1; DNA: TGCAGTGCTAGAGATCACGAGGGATTGCTGTTTTTT; CDR3: CSARDHEGLLFF
J: TRBJ1-6; D: -; size: many; V: TRBV28; DNA: TGTGCCAGCAGCCTCGAAGGATCACCCCTCCACTTT; CDR3: CASSLEGSPLHF
J: TRBJ1-5; D: -; size: -; V: TRBV5-4; DNA: TGTGCCAGCAGCCGGTCAGGGGAGCTGGCTCAGCCCCAGCATTTT; CDR3: CASSRSGELAQPQHF
J: TRBJ2-1; D: TRBD2; size: many; V: TRBV29-1; DNA: TGCAGCGTTGAATTCCCTAGCGGGGGGGCCTTTAAGAATGAGCAGTTCTTC; CDR3: CSVEFPSGGAFKNEQFF
J: TRBJ2-7; D: TRBD1; size: many; V: TRBV5-6; DNA: TGTGCCAGCAGCTCCGGGACAGGGGAGGTCGAGCAGTACTTC; CDR3: CASSSGTGEVEQYF
J: TRBJ2-5; D: -; size: many; V: TRBV28; DNA: TGTGCCAGCAGTTTAGGGGGGCCTAAAGAGACCCAGTACTTC; CDR3: CASSLGGPKETQYF
J: TRBJ2-7; D: -; size: many; V: TRBV14; DNA: TGTGCCAGCAGCCAACGAGTCGTCGCAGGACACTACGAGCAGTACTTC; CDR3: CASSQRVVAGHYEQYF
J: TRBJ1-1; D: -; size: -; V: TRBV11-2; DNA: TGTGCCAGCAGCTTAAACCCCTCAATGACATATTATACTGAAGCTTTCTTT; CDR3: CASSLNPSMTYYTEAFF
J: TRBJ1-5; D: TRBD1; size: -; V: TRBV20-1; DNA: TGCAGTGCCGAAAACGGCCCCGGGACAGGGTTTAACAATCAGCCTCAGCATTTT; CDR3: CSAENGPGTGFNNQPQHF
J: TRBJ2-3; D: -; size: many; V: TRBV10-3; DNA: TGTGCCATCAGACTGACGGAGTATACGCAGTATTTT; CDR3: CAIRLTEYTQYF
J: TRBJ1-1; D: -; size: many; V: TRBV12-3/TRBV12-4; DNA: TGTGCCAGCAGTTCTGACTACCGTAACACTGAAGCTTTCTTT; CDR3: CASSSDYRNTEAFF
J: TRBJ1-6; D: -; size: many; V: TRBV11-3; DNA: TGTGCCAGCAGCTTTGGGGACCGGTATAATTCACCCCTCCACTTT; CDR3: CASSFGDRYNSPLHF
J: TRBJ1-5; D: -; size: -; V: TRBV6-1; DNA: TGTGCCAGCAGTGAAGCGCGCCAGGTTAGGAATCAGCCCCAGCATTTT; CDR3: CASSEARQVRNQPQHF
J: TRBJ1-1; D: -; size: -; V: TRBV11-2; DNA: TGTGCCACCAGCAGGGTGAACACTGAAGCTTTCTTT; CDR3: CATSRVNTEAFF
J: TRBJ2-3; D: TRBD1; size: few; V: TRBV5-6; DNA: TGTGCCAGCAGCTTGGCAGGGTGGGACAGGGCCACAGATACGCAGTATTTT; CDR3: CASSLAGWDRATDTQYF
J: TRBJ2-6; D: TRBD1; size: many; V: TRBV30; DNA: TGTGCCTGGAACCGAGGTAGAGGGGGCGCTTATTCTGGGGCCAACGTCCTGACTTTC; CDR3: CAWNRGRGGAYSGANVLTF
J: TRBJ2-7; D: TRBD1; size: many; V: TRBV20-1; DNA: TGCAGTGCTAGACCTCTACCCCGCACAGGGGTGATTGCCTACGAGCAGTACTTC; CDR3: CSARPLPRTGVIAYEQYF
J: TRBJ1-2; D: -; size: -; V: TRBV28; DNA: TGTGCCAGCCTGGTAGACTATGGCTACACCTTC; CDR3: CASLVDYGYTF
J: TRBJ2-7; D: -; size: few; V: TRBV6-9; DNA: TGTGCCAGCACCAGAACCTACGAGCAGTACTTC; CDR3: CASTRTYEQYF
J: TRBJ1-4; D: TRBD1; size: many; V: TRBV7-2; DNA: TGTGCCAGCAGCGTAGGGGTCGGGACAGGGCGCGGGTCTAATGAAAAACTGTTTTTT; CDR3: CASSVGVGTGRGSNEKLFF
J: TRBJ2-7; D: TRBD2; size: many; V: TRBV12-3/TRBV12-4; DNA: TGTGCCAGCTCTAGACTAGCGGGATACGAGCAGTACTTC; CDR3: CASSRLAGYEQYF
J: TRBJ1-1; D: -; size: many; V: TRBV28; DNA: TGTGCCAGCTCACCGCAATCTGGGGGGAACACTGAAGCTTTCTTT; CDR3: CASSPQSGGNTEAFF
J: TRBJ2-7; D: -; size: -; V: TRBV14; DNA: TGTGCCAGCAGCCAAGTTTATGCGGTCAGCTCCTACGAGCAGTACTTC; CDR3: CASSQVYAVSSYEQYF
J: TRBJ1-2; D: TRBD1; size: -; V: TRBV6-1; DNA: TGTGCCAGCAGTTCTACTCCGGGACAGGGATACTACACCTTC; CDR3: CASSSTPGQGYYTF
J: TRBJ2-7; D: TRBD1; size: many; V: TRBV5-4; DNA: TGTGCCAGCAGCTTGATTCCAGGGGGAACCTACGAGCAGTACTTC; CDR3: CASSLIPGGTYEQYF
J: TRBJ2-5; D: -; size: many; V: TRBV7-2; DNA: TGTGCCAGCAGGCTACAGAACCAAGAGACCCAGTACTTC; CDR3: CASRLQNQETQYF
J: TRBJ2-1; D: -; size: many; V: TRBV2; DNA: TGTGCCAGCAAGAGCCCGGTTTATGAGCAGTTCTTC; CDR3: CASKSPVYEQFF
J: TRBJ2-3; D: -; size: many; V: TRBV9; DNA: TGTGCCAGCAGCGTAGAGGGGAGCGCCGGAGGAGATACGCAGTATTTT; CDR3: CASSVEGSAGGDTQYF
J: TRBJ1-3; D: -; size: -; V: TRBV5-6; DNA: TGTGCCAGCAGCTTGGGCCGAGTCTCTGGAAACACCATATATTTT; CDR3: CASSLGRVSGNTIYF
J: TRBJ1-1; D: -; size: -; V: TRBV19; DNA: TGTGCCAGTAGTATACAGGTGAACACTGAAGCTTTCTTT; CDR3: CASSIQVNTEAFF
J: TRBJ2-5; D: TRBD1; size: many; V: TRBV2; DNA: TGTGCCAGGGTCATGCGGCACAGGGGGCAAGAGACCCAGTACTTC; CDR3: CARVMRHRGQETQYF
J: TRBJ1-2; D: -; size: many; V: TRBV27; DNA: TGTGCCAGCAGCCACGGGGGCGGACAAGCTAACTATGGCTACACCTTC; CDR3: CASSHGGGQANYGYTF
J: TRBJ1-4; D: -; size: many; V: TRBV18; DNA: TGTGCCAGCTCATCTTCGGATCGATTGGCAGCTGAAAAACTGTTTTTT; CDR3: CASSSSDRLAAEKLFF
J: TRBJ2-7; D: -; size: many; V: TRBV7-6; DNA: TGTGCCAGCAGCTTAGTGGCAGGCATCAGATCAGGGTTCTCCTACGAGCAGTACTTC; CDR3: CASSLVAGIRSGFSYEQYF
J: TRBJ2-7; D: -; size: many; V: TRBV7-9; DNA: TGTGCCAGCAGATCCGATTATGCCTACGAGCAGTACTTC; CDR3: CASRSDYAYEQYF
J: TRBJ1-2; D: TRBD1; size: many; V: TRBV20-1; DNA: TGCAGTGCTAACAGGGGATCGGGCTATGGCTACACCTTC; CDR3: CSANRGSGYGYTF
J: TRBJ2-3; D: TRBD2; size: few; V: TRBV7-9; DNA: TGTGCCAGCAGCCAAAGCGGGGGGCGGGATACGCAGTATTTT; CDR3: CASSQSGGRDTQYF
J: TRBJ1-4; D: TRBD1; size: many; V: TRBV6-1; DNA: TGTGCCAGCAGTCCTTCAGGGGGGTCTCGCGAAAAACTGTTTTTT; CDR3: CASSPSGGSREKLFF
J: TRBJ2-4; D: -; size: many; V: TRBV12-3/TRBV12-4; DNA: TGTGCCAGCAGGCCGGCGGTAGCCAAAAACATTCAGTACTTC; CDR3: CASRPAVAKNIQYF
J: TRBJ2-7; D: TRBD2; size: many; V: TRBV10-3; DNA: TGTGCCATCAGTGAGTCTCTAGCGGGGGGGCAAGAGCAGTACTTC; CDR3: CAISESLAGGQEQYF
J: TRBJ2-1; D: -; size: many; V: TRBV7-9; DNA: TGTGCCAGCAGCTTAGTTCCCACAACGAATGAGCAGTTCTTC; CDR3: CASSLVPTTNEQFF
J: TRBJ1-2; D: -; size: many; V: TRBV29-1; DNA: TGCAGCGTTGTTGGTGGGGTTAGTGGCTACACCTTC; CDR3: CSVVGGVSGYTF